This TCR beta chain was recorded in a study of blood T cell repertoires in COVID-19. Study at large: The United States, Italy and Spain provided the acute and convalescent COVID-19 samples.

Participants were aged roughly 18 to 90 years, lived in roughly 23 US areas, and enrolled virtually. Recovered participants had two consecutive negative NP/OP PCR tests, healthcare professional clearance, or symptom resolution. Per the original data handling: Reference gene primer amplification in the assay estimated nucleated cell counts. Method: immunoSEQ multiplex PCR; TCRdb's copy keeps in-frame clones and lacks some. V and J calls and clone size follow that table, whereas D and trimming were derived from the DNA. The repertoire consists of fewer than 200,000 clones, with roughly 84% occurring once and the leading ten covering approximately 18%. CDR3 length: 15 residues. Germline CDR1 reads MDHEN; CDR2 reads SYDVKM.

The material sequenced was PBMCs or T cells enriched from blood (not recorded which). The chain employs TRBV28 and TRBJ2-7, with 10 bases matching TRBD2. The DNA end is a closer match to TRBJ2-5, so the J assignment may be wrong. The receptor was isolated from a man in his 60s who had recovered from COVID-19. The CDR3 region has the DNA TGTGCCAGCAGTTCTCCTAGCGGGAGAGTTCAGACCCAGTACTTC. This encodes CASSSPSGRVQTQYF.